This TCR beta chain comes out of a study of blood T cell repertoires in COVID-19. Study context: T cells, B-cell-depleted T cells, or PBMCs supplied cDNA or gDNA.

During active infection, Seattle patients enrolled and were then monitored through disease. Authors' analysis steps: Researchers report that nucleated cell counts were estimated from reference gene primer amplification. Sequencing was performed with immunoSEQ multiplex PCR; in TCRdb, only in-frame clones are kept and a portion is missing. From that table come the V and J calls and clone size; the DNA was used to work out D and trimming. The sample comprises some 120,000 clones, 60% to 80% of which are singletons, and 4.5% to 6% rests with the top ten. The CDR3 sequence is 15 residues long. The V gene's germline CDR1 is MRHNA and CDR2 SNTAGT. V lost 3 bases to trimming and J lost 6 bases; unmatched junction nucleotides: 8.

Input material: peripheral blood. The chain recombines TRBV6-4 with TRBJ1-2; 9 nucleotides match TRBD1. This receptor was taken from a man at least 80 years old with COVID-19, enrolled during active disease. CDR3 nucleotide sequence: TGTGCCAGCAGTGAGCGTACAGGGGGCGATAATGGCTACACCTTC. Residues: CASSERTGGDNGYTF.